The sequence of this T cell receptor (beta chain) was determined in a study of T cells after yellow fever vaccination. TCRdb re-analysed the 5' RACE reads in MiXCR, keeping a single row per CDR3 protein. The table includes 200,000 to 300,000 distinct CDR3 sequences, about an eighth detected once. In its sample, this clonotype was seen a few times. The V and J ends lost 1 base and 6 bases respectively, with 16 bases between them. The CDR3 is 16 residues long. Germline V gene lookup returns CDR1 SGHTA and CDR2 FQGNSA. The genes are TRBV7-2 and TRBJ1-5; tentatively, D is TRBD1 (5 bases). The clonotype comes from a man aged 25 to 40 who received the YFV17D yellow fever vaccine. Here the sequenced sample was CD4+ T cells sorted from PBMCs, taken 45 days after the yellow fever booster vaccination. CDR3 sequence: CASSLVGNRRGQPQHF. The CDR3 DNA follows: TGTGCCAGCAGCTTAGTAGGGAACAGGCGAGGTCAGCCCCAGCATTTT.